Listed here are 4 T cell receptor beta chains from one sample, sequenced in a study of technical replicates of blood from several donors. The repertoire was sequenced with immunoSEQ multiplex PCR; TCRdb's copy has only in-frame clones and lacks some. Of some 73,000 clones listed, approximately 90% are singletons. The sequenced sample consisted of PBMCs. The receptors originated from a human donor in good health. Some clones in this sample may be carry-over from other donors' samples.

In nucleotides, the CDR3 is TGTGCCAGCACTCCGTTGCGCGGAAACACCATATATTTT. Amino acids: CASTPLRGNTIYF. The chain has TRBV4-2 and TRBJ1-3; D ambiguous. The V and J ends lost 7 bases and 4 bases respectively, with 11 bases between them. The CDR3 length is 13 residues. Germline V lookup: CDR1 LGHNA, CDR2 YNFKEQ.

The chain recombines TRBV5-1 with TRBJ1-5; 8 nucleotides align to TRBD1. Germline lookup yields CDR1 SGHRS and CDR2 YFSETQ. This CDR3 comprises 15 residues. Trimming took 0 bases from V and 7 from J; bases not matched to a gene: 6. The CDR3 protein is CASSLEGQGGQPQHF. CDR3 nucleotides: TGCGCCAGCAGCTTGGAAGGACAGGGTGGGCAGCCCCAGCATTTT.

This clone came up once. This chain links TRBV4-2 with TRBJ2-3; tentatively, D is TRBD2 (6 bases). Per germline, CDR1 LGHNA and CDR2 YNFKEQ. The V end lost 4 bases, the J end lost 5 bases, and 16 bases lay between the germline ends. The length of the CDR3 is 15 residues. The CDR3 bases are TGTGCCAGCAGCCGAGGGACGGGAGCAGGAGATACGCAGTATTTT. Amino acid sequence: CASSRGTGAGDTQYF.

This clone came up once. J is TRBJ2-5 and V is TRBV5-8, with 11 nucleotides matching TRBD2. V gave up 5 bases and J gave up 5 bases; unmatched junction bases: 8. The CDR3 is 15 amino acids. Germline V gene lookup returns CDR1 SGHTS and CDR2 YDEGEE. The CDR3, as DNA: TGTGCCAGCAGGGGTCCGGGACTAGCGGAGGAGACCCAGTACTTC. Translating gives CASRGPGLAEETQYF.